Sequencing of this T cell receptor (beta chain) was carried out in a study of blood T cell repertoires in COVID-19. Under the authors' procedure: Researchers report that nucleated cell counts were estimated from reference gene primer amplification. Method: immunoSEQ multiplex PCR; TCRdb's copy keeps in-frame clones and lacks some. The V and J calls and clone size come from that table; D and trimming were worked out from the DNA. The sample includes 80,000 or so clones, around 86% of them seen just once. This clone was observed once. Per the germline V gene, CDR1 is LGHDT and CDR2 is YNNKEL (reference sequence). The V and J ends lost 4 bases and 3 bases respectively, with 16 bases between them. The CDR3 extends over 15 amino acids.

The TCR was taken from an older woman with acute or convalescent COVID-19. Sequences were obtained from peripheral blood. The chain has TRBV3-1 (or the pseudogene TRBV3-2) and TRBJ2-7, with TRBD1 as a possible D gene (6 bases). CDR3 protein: CASSLRTAIIYEQYF. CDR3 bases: TGTGCCAGCAGCCTTCGGACAGCGATAATCTACGAGCAGTACTTC.